This T cell receptor (beta chain) was captured in a study of memory CD4+ T cells and cytomegalovirus serostatus. Notes on the study in general: Of under 200 reported CMV TCRbeta sequences, 65 to 85 were found in memory CD4+ repertoires.

Germline V gives CDR1 MNHNS, CDR2 SASEGT. The CDR3 sequence is 18 residues long. Trimming stripped 4 bases from V and 2 bases from J, with 24 bases between. The sort gate was single viable CD3+CD4+CD8-CD45RO+ cells for memory CD4+ T cells. CD4+ T cells were isolated by positive magnetic selection. Notes on this clone: Its antigen remains unknown.

Original handling: After removing out-of-frame reads, around 2,100,000 distinct TCRbeta sequences remained. Data came from immunoSEQ multiplex PCR; TCRdb stores just in-frame clones and leaves some out. Clone size and the V and J calls come from that table; the DNA yielded D and trimming. This table has under 80,000 clones, roughly four fifths appearing once. The TCR originated in an adult in good health and CMV-seronegative. The chain employs TRBV6-1 and TRBJ2-7, with D possibly called TRBD1 or TRBD2 (6 bases each). The material sequenced was memory CD4+ T cells from blood. For the CDR3, the DNA is TGTGCCAGCAGTGGAGCCGGGCCGGGGGCTAGCGCGCCCTACGAGCAGTACTTC. Amino acids: CASSGAGPGASAPYEQYF.